This T cell receptor (beta chain) is from a study of STAT3 mutations in large granular lymphocyte leukemia. Study results and limitations: In several patients, dominant TCR clone burden exceeded STAT3 mutant burden. In T-cell large granular lymphocyte leukemia, about half of patients showed multiple immunodominant subclonotypes. A small but highly pathogenic clone may have been missed.

Regarding this clone: Its matching antigen is unknown.

About 40,000 productive templates were obtained per sample on average. Sequencing used immunoSEQ multiplex PCR; TCRdb keeps in-frame clones, though not all of them. The table lists 4,500 to 6,000 clones, roughly 94% of them singletons. Trimming cost V 8 bases and J 3 bases, with 13 bases left between them. The CDR3 covers 13 residues. In germline, CDR1 is MNHNS, CDR2 SASEGT. The specimen sequenced was peripheral blood mononuclear cells. The receptor's source is a man in his sixties with T-cell large granular lymphocyte leukemia. Some clones in this sample may be carry-over from other donors' samples. The chain has TRBV6-1 and TRBJ1-1, with a possible D match to TRBD1 (5 bases). The CDR3 DNA reads TGTGCCAGCCTTTTAAGGGGTGACACTGAAGCTTTCTTT. Translation gives CASLLRGDTEAFF.